The present T cell receptor (beta chain) was sequenced within a study of shared clonotypes between healthy human individuals. TCRdb's copy holds only in-frame clones and misses some; the assay was immunoSEQ multiplex PCR. The sample consists of roughly 500,000 clones, around 85% of them appearing once. Germline loops: CDR1 MNHEY, CDR2 SMNVEV (reference sequence). V lost 2 bases to trimming and J lost 7 bases, with 14 bases between them. This CDR3 contains 14 residues. The sequenced sample was PBMCs. This TCR derives from a woman in her forties in good health. Some clones in this sample may be carry-over from other donors' samples. V and J are TRBV27 and TRBJ1-2; possibly TRBD1 for D (5 bases). CDR3 bases: TGTGCCAGCAGTTTACGAACAGGCGTCTCTGGCTACACCTTC. Translation gives CASSLRTGVSGYTF.